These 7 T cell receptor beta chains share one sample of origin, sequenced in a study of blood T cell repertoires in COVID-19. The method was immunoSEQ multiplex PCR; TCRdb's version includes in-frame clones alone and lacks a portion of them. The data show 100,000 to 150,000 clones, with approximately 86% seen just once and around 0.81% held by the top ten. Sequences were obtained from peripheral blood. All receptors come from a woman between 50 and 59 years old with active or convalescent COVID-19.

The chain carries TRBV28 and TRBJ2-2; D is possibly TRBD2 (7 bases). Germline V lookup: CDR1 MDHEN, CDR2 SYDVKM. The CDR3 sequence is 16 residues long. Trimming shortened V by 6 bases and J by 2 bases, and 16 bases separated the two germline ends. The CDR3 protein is CASRPVGGGNTGELFF. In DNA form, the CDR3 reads TGTGCCAGCAGACCCGTAGGGGGGGGTAACACCGGGGAGCTGTTTTTT.

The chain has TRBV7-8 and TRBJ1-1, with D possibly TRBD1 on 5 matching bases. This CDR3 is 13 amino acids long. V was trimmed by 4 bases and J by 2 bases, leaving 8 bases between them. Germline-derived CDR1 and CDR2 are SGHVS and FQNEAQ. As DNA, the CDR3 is TGTGCCAGCAGCTCGCAGGGAAACACTGAAGCTTTCTTT. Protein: CASSSQGNTEAFF.

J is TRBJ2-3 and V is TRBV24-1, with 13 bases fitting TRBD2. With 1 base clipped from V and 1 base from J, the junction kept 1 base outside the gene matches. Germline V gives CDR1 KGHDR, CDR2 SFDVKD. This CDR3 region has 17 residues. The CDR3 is CATSDFGLAGGTDTQYF. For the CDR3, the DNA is TGTGCCACCAGTGATTTTGGACTAGCGGGGGGCACAGATACGCAGTATTTT.

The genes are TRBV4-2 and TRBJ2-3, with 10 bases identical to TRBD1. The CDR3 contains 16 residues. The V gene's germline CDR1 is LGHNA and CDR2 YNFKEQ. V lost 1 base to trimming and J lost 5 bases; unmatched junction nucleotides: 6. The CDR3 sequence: CASSQVMGQGIDTQYF. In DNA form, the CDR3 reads TGTGCCAGCAGCCAAGTCATGGGACAGGGGATAGATACGCAGTATTTT.

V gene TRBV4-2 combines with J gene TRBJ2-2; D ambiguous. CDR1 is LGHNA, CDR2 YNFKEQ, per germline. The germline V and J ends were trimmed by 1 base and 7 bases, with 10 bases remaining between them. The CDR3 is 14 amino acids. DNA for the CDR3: TGTGCCAGCAGCCAAGGTTCGGTCATCGGGGAGCTGTTTTTT. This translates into CASSQGSVIGELFF.

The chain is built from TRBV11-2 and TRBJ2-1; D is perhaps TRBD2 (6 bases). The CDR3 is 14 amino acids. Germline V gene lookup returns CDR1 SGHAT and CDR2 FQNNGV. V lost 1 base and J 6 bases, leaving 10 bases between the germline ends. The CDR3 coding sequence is TGTGCCAGCAGCTTAGTACTAGCCGTCAATGAGCAGTTCTTC. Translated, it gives CASSLVLAVNEQFF.

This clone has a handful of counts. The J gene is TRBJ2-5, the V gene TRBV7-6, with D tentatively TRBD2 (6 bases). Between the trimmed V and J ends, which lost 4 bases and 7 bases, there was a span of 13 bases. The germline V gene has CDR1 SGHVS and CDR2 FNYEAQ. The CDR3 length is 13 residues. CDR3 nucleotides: TGTGCCAGCAGCTCGGGACTTCGGGGGACCCAGTACTTC. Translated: CASSSGLRGTQYF.